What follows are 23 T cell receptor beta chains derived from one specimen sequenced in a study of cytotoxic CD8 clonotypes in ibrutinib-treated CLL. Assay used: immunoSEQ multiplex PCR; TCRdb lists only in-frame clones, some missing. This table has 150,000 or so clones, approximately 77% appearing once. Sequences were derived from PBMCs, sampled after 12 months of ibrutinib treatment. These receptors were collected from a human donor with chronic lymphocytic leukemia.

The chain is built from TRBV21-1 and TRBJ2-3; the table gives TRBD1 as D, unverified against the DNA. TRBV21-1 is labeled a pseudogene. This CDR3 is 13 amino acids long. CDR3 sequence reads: CASSKVSRDTQYF. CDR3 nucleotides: TGTGCCAGCAGCAAAGTAAGCAGGGATACGCAGTATTTT.

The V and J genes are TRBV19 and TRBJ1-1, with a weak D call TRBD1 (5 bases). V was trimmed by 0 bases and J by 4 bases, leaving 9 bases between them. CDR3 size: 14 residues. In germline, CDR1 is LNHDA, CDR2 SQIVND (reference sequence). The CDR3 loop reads CASSIDLGATEAFF. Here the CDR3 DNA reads TGTGCCAGTAGTATAGATCTAGGGGCCACTGAAGCTTTCTTT. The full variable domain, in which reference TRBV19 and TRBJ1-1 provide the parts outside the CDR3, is DGGITQSPKYLFRKEGQNVTLSCEQNLNHDAMYWYRQDPGQGLRLIYYSQIVNDFQKGDIAEGYSVSREKKESFPLTVTSAQKNPTAFYLCASSIDLGATEAFFGQGTRLTVV.

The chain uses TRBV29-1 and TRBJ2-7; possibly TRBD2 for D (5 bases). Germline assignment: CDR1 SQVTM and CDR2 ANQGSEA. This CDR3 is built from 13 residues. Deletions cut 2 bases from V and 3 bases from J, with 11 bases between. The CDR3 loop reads CSVESGGGYEQYF. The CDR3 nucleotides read TGCAGCGTTGAATCCGGAGGTGGCTACGAGCAGTACTTC.

CDR3 DNA sequence: TGTGCCAGCAGACCCATAGCGGGAGGCTACCAAGAGACCCAGTACTTC. Translating gives CASRPIAGGYQETQYF. V usage is TRBV7-8 and J usage is TRBJ2-5, with 10 bases lining up with TRBD2. Trimming cost V 6 bases and J 0 bases; bases outside gene matches: 7. CDR1 and CDR2 (germline): SGHVS, FQNEAQ. The CDR3 covers 16 residues.

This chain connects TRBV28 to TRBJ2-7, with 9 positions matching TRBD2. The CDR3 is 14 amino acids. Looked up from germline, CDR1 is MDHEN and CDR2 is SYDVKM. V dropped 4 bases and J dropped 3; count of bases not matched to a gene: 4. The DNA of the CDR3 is TGTGCCAGCAGTTCATTACTAGCGGGCTACGAGCAGTACTTC. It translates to CASSSLLAGYEQYF.

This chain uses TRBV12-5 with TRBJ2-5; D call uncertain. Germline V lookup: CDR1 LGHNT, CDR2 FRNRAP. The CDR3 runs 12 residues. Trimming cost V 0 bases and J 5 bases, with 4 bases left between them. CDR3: CASGLVTETQYF. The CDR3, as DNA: TGTGCTAGTGGTTTGGTAACGGAGACCCAGTACTTC.

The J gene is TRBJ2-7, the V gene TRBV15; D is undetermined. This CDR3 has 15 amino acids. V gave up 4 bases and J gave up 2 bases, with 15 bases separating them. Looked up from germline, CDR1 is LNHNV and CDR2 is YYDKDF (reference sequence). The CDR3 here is CATSTHMTGTYEQYF. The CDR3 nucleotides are TGTGCCACCAGCACCCACATGACTGGCACCTACGAGCAGTACTTC.

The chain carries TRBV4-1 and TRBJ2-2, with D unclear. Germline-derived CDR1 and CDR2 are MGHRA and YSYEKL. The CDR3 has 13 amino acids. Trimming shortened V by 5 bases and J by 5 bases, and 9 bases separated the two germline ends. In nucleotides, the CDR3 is TGCGCCAGCAGCTCAACAATTACCGGGGAGCTGTTTTTT. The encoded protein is CASSSTITGELFF.

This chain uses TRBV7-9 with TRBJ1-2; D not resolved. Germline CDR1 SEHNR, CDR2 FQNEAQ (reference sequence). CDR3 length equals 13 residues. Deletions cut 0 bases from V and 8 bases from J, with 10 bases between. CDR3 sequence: CASSLATGNGYTF. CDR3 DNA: TGTGCCAGCAGCTTAGCCACGGGGAACGGCTACACCTTC.

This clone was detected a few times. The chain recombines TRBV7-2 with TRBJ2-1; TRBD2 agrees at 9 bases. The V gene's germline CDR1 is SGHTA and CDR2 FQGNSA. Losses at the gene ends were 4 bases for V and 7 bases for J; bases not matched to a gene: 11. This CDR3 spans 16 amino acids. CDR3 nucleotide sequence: TGTGCCAGCAGCTCTCACTTTAGCGGGAGTAAGAATGAGCAGTTCTTC. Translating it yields CASSSHFSGSKNEQFF.

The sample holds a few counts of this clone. CDR3 coding DNA: TGTGCCAGCTCACCCCGGGACTACTACGAGCAGTACTTC. Protein product: CASSPRDYYEQYF. J is TRBJ2-7 and V is TRBV18; 7 bases line up with TRBD2. Germline V gene sequence: CDR1 KGHSH, CDR2 LQKENI. The junction had 2 bases not matched to a gene; V was cut back by 3 bases and J by 3 bases. This CDR3 is built from 13 residues.

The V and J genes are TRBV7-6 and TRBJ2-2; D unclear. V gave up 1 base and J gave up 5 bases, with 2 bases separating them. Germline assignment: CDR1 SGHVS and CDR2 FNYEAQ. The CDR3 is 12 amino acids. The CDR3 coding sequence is TGTGCCAGCAGCTTAGAAACCGGGGAGCTGTTTTTT. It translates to CASSLETGELFF.

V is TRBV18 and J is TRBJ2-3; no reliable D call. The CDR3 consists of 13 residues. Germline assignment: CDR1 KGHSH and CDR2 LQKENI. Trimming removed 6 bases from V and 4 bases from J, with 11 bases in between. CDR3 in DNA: TGTGCCAGCTCTATGGGTTACGCAGATACGCAGTATTTT. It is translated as CASSMGYADTQYF.

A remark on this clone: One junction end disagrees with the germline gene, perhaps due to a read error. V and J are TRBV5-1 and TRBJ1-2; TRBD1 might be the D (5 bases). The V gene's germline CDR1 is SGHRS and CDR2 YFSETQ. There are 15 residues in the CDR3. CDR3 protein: CANSLGGGEDHGYTF. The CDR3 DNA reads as TGCGCCAACAGCCTGGGGGGAGGCGAGGACCATGGCTACACCTTC.

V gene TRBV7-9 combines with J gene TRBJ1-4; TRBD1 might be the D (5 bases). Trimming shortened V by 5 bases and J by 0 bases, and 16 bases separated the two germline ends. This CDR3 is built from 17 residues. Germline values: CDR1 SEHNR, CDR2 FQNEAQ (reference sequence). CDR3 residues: CASSILTGAPTNEKLFF. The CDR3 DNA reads TGTGCCAGCAGCATCCTCACAGGAGCTCCAACTAATGAAAAACTGTTTTTT.

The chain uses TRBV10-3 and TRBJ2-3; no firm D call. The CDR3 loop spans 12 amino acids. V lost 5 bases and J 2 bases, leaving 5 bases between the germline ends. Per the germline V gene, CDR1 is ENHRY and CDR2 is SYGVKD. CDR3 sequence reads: CAISSATDTQYF. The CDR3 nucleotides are TGTGCCATCAGTTCCGCCACAGATACGCAGTATTTT.

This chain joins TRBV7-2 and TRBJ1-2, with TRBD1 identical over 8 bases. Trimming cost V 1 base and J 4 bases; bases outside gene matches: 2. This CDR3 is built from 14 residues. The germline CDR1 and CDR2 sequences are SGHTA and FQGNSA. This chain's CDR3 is CASSLGQGFYGYTF. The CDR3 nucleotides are TGTGCCAGCAGCTTAGGACAGGGGTTCTATGGCTACACCTTC. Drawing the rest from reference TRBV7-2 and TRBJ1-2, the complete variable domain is GAGVSQSPSNKVTEKGKDVELRCDPISGHTALYWYRQSLGQGLEFLIYFQGNSAPDKSGLPSDRFSAERTGGSVSTLTIQRTQQEDSAVYLCASSLGQGFYGYTFGSGTRLTVV.

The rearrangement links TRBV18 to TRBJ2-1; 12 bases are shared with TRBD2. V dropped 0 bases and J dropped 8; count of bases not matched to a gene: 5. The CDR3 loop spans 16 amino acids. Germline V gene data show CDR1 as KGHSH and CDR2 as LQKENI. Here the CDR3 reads CASSPPSLAGGDEQFF. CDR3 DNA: TGTGCCAGCTCACCACCGTCTCTAGCGGGAGGGGATGAGCAGTTCTTC.

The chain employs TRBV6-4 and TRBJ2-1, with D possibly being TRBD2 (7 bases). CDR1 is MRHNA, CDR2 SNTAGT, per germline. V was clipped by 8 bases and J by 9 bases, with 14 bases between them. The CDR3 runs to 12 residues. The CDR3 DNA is TGTGCCAGCGGAAAGGGGGGGGTTGAGCAGTTCTTC. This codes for CASGKGGVEQFF.

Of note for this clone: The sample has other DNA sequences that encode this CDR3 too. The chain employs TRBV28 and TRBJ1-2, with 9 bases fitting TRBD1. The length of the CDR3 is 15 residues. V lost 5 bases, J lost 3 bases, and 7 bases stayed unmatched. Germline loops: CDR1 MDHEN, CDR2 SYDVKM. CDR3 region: CASSPRDRADYGYTF. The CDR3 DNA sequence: TGTGCCAGCAGTCCGCGGGACAGGGCTGACTATGGCTACACCTTC.

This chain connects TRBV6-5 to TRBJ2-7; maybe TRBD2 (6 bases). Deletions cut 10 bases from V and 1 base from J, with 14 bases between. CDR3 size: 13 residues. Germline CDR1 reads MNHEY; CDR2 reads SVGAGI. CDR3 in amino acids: CATLRGGSYEQYF. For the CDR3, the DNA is TGTGCCACCCTACGGGGAGGATCCTACGAGCAGTACTTC.

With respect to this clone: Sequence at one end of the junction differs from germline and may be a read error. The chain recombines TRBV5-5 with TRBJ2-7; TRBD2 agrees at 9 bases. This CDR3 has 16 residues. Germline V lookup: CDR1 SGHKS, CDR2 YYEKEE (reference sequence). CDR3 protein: CASSPWAAGGFYEQYF. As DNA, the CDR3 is TGCGCCAGCAGCCCCTGGGCAGCGGGAGGATTCTACGAGCAGTACTTC. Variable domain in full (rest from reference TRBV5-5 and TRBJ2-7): DAGVTQSPTHLIKTRGQQVTLRCSPISGHKSVSWYQQVLGQGPQFIFQYYEKEERGRGNFPDRFSARQFPNYSSELNVNALLLGDSALYLCASSPWAAGGFYEQYFGPGTRLTVT.

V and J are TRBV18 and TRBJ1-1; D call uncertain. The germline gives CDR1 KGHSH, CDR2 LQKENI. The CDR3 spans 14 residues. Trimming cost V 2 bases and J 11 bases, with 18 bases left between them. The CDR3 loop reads CASSPRQDPGSAFF. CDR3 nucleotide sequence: TGTGCCAGCTCACCAAGGCAGGATCCCGGTTCGGCTTTCTTT.